The rows below give T cell receptor beta chains drawn from one sample of a study of T cells in Graves' hyperthyroidism and ophthalmopathy. MiXCR, applied by TCRdb to the multiplex PCR reads, yields one record per CDR3 protein. The sample has about 570,000 distinct CDR3 sequences, about 45% seen once. The sequenced sample consisted of peripheral blood or thyroid tissue (not recorded which). Receptors originate from an adult woman with Graves' disease, either hyperthyroidism or ophthalmopathy (not recorded which). The CDR3 runs from the conserved cysteine through the conserved F or W. The D gene is left open where the match is weak. Clone size is shown for a subset of rows, as once, few, many or a class of expanded clone.

j_gene | len | abundance | v_gene | d_gene | CDR3nt | CDR3aa
TRBJ1-1 | 12 | - | TRBV5-5 | - | TGTGCCAGCAGCTTCGCAGGGGCTGAAGCTTTCTTT | CASSFAGAEAFF
TRBJ2-2 | 14 | - | TRBV2 | - | TGTGCCAGCAGGGCAGCCCGGGAGTCCGGGGAGCTGTTTTTT | CASRAARESGELFF
TRBJ2-3 | 19 | - | TRBV5-6 | TRBD2 | TGTGCCAGCAGCTTTGAGTTTCGACTAGCGGGACCAAGCACAGATACGCAGTATTTT | CASSFEFRLAGPSTDTQYF
TRBJ1-1 | 11 | - | TRBV29-1 | - | TGCAGCGTGTTCTCTGTCCCTGAAGCTTTCTTT | CSVFSVPEAFF
TRBJ1-4 | 14 | many | TRBV7-9 | TRBD1 | TGTGCCAGCAGCTTCGGGGCAGGGGGCGGTGAACTGTTTTTT | CASSFGAGGGELFF
TRBJ2-2 | 16 | many | TRBV5-1 | TRBD2 | TGCGCCAGCAGCTCGATGACGGGAGGACTCACCGGGGAGCTGTTTTTT | CASSSMTGGLTGELFF
TRBJ2-5 | 14 | many | TRBV6-2/TRBV6-3 | - | TGTGCCAGCAGTTATTGGGGTTACCAAGAGACCCAGTACTTC | CASSYWGYQETQYF
TRBJ2-5 | 16 | many | TRBV12-3/TRBV12-4 | - | TGTGCCAGCAGTTTAGAATTAGGGCTAGCGCTGTCCCCCCGGTACTTC | CASSLELGLALSPRYF
TRBJ2-6 | 15 | - | TRBV7-9 | - | TGTGCCAGCAGCCGGAGCCCTCGGGGGGCCAACGTCCTGACTTTC | CASSRSPRGANVLTF
TRBJ2-2 | 15 | many | TRBV5-1 | - | TGCGCCAGCAGTCCACAGAGTCCTAACACCGGGGAGCTGTTTTTT | CASSPQSPNTGELFF
TRBJ2-5 | 13 | - | TRBV7-2 | - | TGTGCCAGCAGCAAGACAGGTGACGAGACCCAGTACTTC | CASSKTGDETQYF
TRBJ2-7 | 17 | - | TRBV10-2 | TRBD2 | TGCGCCAGCAGACGCACCGGACTAGCGGGCCCCTCCTACGAGCAGTACTTC | CASRRTGLAGPSYEQYF
TRBJ1-5 | 14 | - | TRBV7-8 | - | TGTGCTAGAGACGTCGAGGGGGGCTCGATCGCCCAGCATTTT | CARDVEGGSIAQHF
TRBJ1-6 | 15 | - | TRBV19 | - | TGTGCCAGTAGTCCTCGCGGGGGGGTTCGGTCACCCCTCCACTTT | CASSPRGGVRSPLHF
TRBJ1-4 | 15 | many | TRBV7-2 | TRBD1 | TGTGCCAGCAGCCCTGGACAGGTGACTAATGAAAAACTGTTTTTT | CASSPGQVTNEKLFF
TRBJ1-2 | 13 | - | TRBV5-1 | - | TGCGCCAGCAGCTCTCAGGGAATTGATGGCTACACCTTC | CASSSQGIDGYTF
TRBJ1-2 | 14 | many | TRBV9 | - | TGTGCCAGCAGTCCGGGGGTATACAACTATGGCTACACCTTC | CASSPGVYNYGYTF
TRBJ1-1 | 15 | - | TRBV12-3/TRBV12-4 | TRBD1 | TGTGCCAGCAGACTAGCGGGACAGGGAAACACTGAAGCTTTCTTT | CASRLAGQGNTEAFF
TRBJ2-5 | 15 | many | TRBV7-3 | - | TGTGCCAGCAGCCCTCAGGGGGGGGTCGTAGAGACCCAGTACTTC | CASSPQGGVVETQYF
TRBJ2-2 | 13 | - | TRBV2 | TRBD2 | TGTGCCAGCATCTGGACTAGCGGCGGGGAGCTGTTTTTT | CASIWTSGGELFF
TRBJ2-6 | 15 | once | TRBV7-2 | - | TGTGCCAGCAGCTTGGGTGGGGTCGGGGCCAACGTCCTGACTTTC | CASSLGGVGANVLTF
TRBJ2-5 | 13 | - | TRBV7-9 | - | TGTGCCAGCAGTTACTCCCGGCTGGGGACCCAGTACTTC | CASSYSRLGTQYF
TRBJ1-5 | 13 | many | TRBV7-6 | - | TGTGCCAGCAGCTTAGGCAAGCGGCAGCCCCAGCATTTT | CASSLGKRQPQHF
TRBJ1-2 | 15 | - | TRBV7-9 | - | TGTGCCAGCAGTGCTCCTGTCGGGGGGTCGGGTGGCTACACCTTC | CASSAPVGGSGGYTF